A selection of T cell receptor beta chains follows, all from one sample in a study of T cell repertoires in cytomegalovirus infection. From the reads, TCRdb called clonotypes with MiXCR, one entry per CDR3 protein. This table has over 150,000 distinct CDR3 sequences, about 20% appearing once. Sequenced: PBMCs. These receptor sequences come from a human donor in good health (CMV status not recorded). Some clones in this sample may be carry-over from other donors' samples. The CDR3 runs from the conserved cysteine through the conserved F or W. Fields, in order: D gene, V gene, J gene, clone size, CDR3 DNA, CDR3 protein. The D gene is left open where the match is weak. Clone sizes are given selectively: once, few, many, or a class where the clone is expanded.

>.|TRBV7-2|TRBJ1-1|.
TGTGCCAGCAGCTCCAGCGGTTCGGGAGCTGAAGCTTTCTTT
CASSSSGSGAEAFF
>.|TRBV7-9|TRBJ1-4|many
TGTGCCAGCAGCTTTGACGGACAGCGCAATGAAAAACTGTTTTTT
CASSFDGQRNEKLFF
>TRBD2|TRBV11-1|TRBJ2-1|few
TGTGCCAGCAGCCGAACCGGGACTAGCGGCAATGAGCAGTTCTTC
CASSRTGTSGNEQFF
>TRBD2|TRBV12-3/TRBV12-4|TRBJ2-1|few
TGTGCCAGCGAGGAGCTAGCGGGAGTTAATGAGCAGTTCTTC
CASEELAGVNEQFF
>TRBD2|TRBV14|TRBJ2-2|few
TGTGCCAGCAGCCAAGACCTAGCGGTAAACACCGGGGAGCTGTTTTTT
CASSQDLAVNTGELFF
>.|TRBV7-2|TRBJ2-7|many
TGTGCCAGCAGCTTAGCTCGACAGAACTACGAGCAGTACTTC
CASSLARQNYEQYF
>.|TRBV7-9|TRBJ1-6|many
TGTGCCAGCAGCCAAGGACAGAGCAATTCACCCCTCCACTTT
CASSQGQSNSPLHF
>.|TRBV6-2/TRBV6-3|TRBJ2-2|few
TGTGCCAGCAGCCCTAGAGACGGTCTTCCCGGGGAGCTGTTTTTT
CASSPRDGLPGELFF
>.|TRBV7-2|TRBJ2-7|many
TGTGCCAGCAGCTTTCGACTACCTAATCCCTACGAGCAGTACTTC
CASSFRLPNPYEQYF
>TRBD1|TRBV29-1|TRBJ1-6|few
TGCAGCGCCCAAGAGGGACAGAATAATTCACCCCTCCACTTT
CSAQEGQNNSPLHF
>TRBD2|TRBV4-1|TRBJ2-3|few
TGCGCCAGCAGCCAAGAAGCGGGGGCAGATACGCAGTATTTT
CASSQEAGADTQYF
>.|TRBV5-6|TRBJ2-2|.
TGTGCCAGCAGCTCCGGGGAGTGGGCCGGGGAGCTGTTTTTT
CASSSGEWAGELFF
>.|TRBV20-1|TRBJ1-5|few
TGCAGTGCTAGAGATCCCAGGGATAGCAATCAGCCCCAGCATTTT
CSARDPRDSNQPQHF
>.|TRBV6-2/TRBV6-3|TRBJ1-5|few
TGTGCCAGCAGCAACCGGGAAATCAATCAGCCCCAGCATTTT
CASSNREINQPQHF
>TRBD2|TRBV5-1|TRBJ2-7|.
TGCGCCAGCAGCTCGGGACTAGCGGGCGGAGTCCTTTCCTACGAGCAGTACTTC
CASSSGLAGGVLSYEQYF
>TRBD2|TRBV5-5|TRBJ2-1|many
TGTGCCAGCAGCTTGGGTGGACTAGCGAACAATGAGCAGTTCTTC
CASSLGGLANNEQFF
>.|TRBV6-1|TRBJ2-1|few
TGTGCCAGCAGTGAAAACTCCTACAATGAGCAGTTCTTC
CASSENSYNEQFF
>TRBD2|TRBV7-3|TRBJ2-7|.
TGTGCCAGCAGCTACCAAGGACTAGCGGGAGGAGGCGAGCAGTACTTC
CASSYQGLAGGGEQYF
>.|TRBV6-5|TRBJ2-3|many
TGTGCCAGCAGTTACAAGAGCACGCAGTATTTT
CASSYKSTQYF
>.|TRBV6-2/TRBV6-3|TRBJ2-7|.
TGTGCCAGCACCATGACTGGTACGACCTACGAGCAGTACTTC
CASTMTGTTYEQYF
>TRBD1|TRBV7-8|TRBJ1-6|many
TGTGCCAGCAGCTTCGGGACAGCCCCGGATGCCCTCCACTTT
CASSFGTAPDALHF
>.|TRBV28|TRBJ2-5|few
TGTGCCAGCAGTCTCGGGTCTCGGGCGGAGACCCAGTACTTC
CASSLGSRAETQYF
>.|TRBV7-9|TRBJ1-5|.
TGTGCCAGCAGTGGACTCTCCGGGACGGATGTTAATCAGCCCCAGCATTTT
CASSGLSGTDVNQPQHF
>TRBD2|TRBV29-1|TRBJ2-1|.
TGCAGCGTTGGGGGGACTAGCGGAACCTCCTACAATGAGCAGTTCTTC
CSVGGTSGTSYNEQFF
>TRBD1|TRBV6-6|TRBJ2-6|.
TGTGCCAGCAGTTCCCGGGACAGGGGGCCTGGGGCCAACGTCCTGACTTTC
CASSSRDRGPGANVLTF
>.|TRBV5-6|TRBJ2-3|.
TGTGCCAGCAGCTCGGACCGAATCCGTAAAGATACGCAGTATTTT
CASSSDRIRKDTQYF
>.|TRBV29-1|TRBJ1-2|few
TGCAGCGTTGAAGACCGACAGGACTACACCTTC
CSVEDRQDYTF
>.|TRBV20-1|TRBJ2-7|.
TGCAGTGCTACCCTGGCTAGAAGCCCCTACGAGCAGTACTTC
CSATLARSPYEQYF
>.|TRBV7-2|TRBJ2-3|many
TGTGCCAGCAGCCCTACCACAGATACGCAGTATTTT
CASSPTTDTQYF
>.|TRBV7-2|TRBJ1-2|many
TGTGCCAGCAGCTTCGTTAGAGTGAGGGAGAGGGGAATTGTCAACTATGGCTACACCTTC
CASSFVRVRERGIVNYGYTF
>TRBD1|TRBV11-2|TRBJ1-6|.
TGTGCCAGCGGGGGACAGAAGGCTAATTCACCCCTCCACTTT
CASGGQKANSPLHF
>.|TRBV11-3|TRBJ2-6|few
TGTGCCAGCAGCTTAGCCCCCTTATGGGGGAACTCTGGGGCCAACGTCCTGACTTTC
CASSLAPLWGNSGANVLTF
>.|TRBV27|TRBJ2-7|.
TGTGCCAGCAGTTTATCGACTCATTCCTACGAGCAGTACTTC
CASSLSTHSYEQYF
>.|TRBV7-3|TRBJ2-1|.
TGTGCCAGCAGCTCGCCTAGGGCAGGGGTGGTTGAGCAGTTCTTC
CASSSPRAGVVEQFF
>TRBD2|TRBV12-3/TRBV12-4|TRBJ2-1|few
TGTGCCAGCAGTTTAAGGAGCGGGAGTATGAATGAGCAGTTCTTC
CASSLRSGSMNEQFF
>TRBD1|TRBV29-1|TRBJ1-2|once
TGCAGCGTGAACGACAGGGGGGATGGCTACACCTTC
CSVNDRGDGYTF